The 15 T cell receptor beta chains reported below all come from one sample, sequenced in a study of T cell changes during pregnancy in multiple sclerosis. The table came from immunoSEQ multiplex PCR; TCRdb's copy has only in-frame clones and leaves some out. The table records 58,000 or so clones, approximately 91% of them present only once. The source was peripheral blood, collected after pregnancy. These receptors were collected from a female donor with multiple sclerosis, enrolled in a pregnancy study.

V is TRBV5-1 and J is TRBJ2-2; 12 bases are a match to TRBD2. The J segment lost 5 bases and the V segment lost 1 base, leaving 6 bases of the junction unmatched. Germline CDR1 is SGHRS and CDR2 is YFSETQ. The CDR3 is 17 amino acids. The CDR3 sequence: CASSLRTSGASTGELFF. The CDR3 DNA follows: TGCGCCAGCAGCTTGCGGACTAGCGGGGCCTCGACCGGGGAGCTGTTTTTT. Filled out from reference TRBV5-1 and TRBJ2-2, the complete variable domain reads KAGVTQTPRYLIKTRGQQVTLSCSPISGHRSVSWYQQTPGQGLQFLFEYFSETQRNKGNFPGRFSGRQFSNSRSEMNVSTLELGDSALYLCASSLRTSGASTGELFFGEGSRLTVL.

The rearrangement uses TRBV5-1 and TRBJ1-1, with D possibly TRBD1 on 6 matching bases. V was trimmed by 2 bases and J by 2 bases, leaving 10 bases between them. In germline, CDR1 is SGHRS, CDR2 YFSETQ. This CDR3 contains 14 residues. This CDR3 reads CASSLTRGNTEAFF. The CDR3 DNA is TGCGCCAGCAGCTTAACCAGGGGTAACACTGAAGCTTTCTTT. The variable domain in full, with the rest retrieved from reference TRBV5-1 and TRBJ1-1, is KAGVTQTPRYLIKTRGQQVTLSCSPISGHRSVSWYQQTPGQGLQFLFEYFSETQRNKGNFPGRFSGRQFSNSRSEMNVSTLELGDSALYLCASSLTRGNTEAFFGQGTRLTVV.

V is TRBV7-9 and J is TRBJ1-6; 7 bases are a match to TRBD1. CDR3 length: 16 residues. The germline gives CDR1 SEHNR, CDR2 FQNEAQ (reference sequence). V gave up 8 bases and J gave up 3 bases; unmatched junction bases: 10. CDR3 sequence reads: CASGFRGANYNSPLHF. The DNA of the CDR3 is TGTGCCAGCGGGTTCAGGGGGGCCAACTATAATTCACCCCTCCACTTT.

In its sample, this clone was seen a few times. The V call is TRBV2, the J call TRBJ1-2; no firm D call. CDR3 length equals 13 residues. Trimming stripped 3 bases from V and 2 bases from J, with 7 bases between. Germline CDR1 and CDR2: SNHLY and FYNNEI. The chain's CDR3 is CASSDEVNYGYTF. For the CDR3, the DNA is TGTGCCAGCAGTGACGAGGTCAACTATGGCTACACCTTC. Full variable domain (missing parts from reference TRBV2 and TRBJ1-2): EPEVTQTPSHQVTQMGQEVILRCVPISNHLYFYWYRQILGQKVEFLVSFYNNEISEKSEIFDDQFSVERPDGSNFTLKIRSTKLEDSAMYFCASSDEVNYGYTFGSGTRLTVV.

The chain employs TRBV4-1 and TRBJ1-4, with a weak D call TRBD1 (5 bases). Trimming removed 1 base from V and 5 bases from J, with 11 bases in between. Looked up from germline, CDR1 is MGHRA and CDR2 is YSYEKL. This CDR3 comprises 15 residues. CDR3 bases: TGCGCCAGCAGCCAAGGACAGAGACGGAATGAAAAACTGTTTTTT. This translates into CASSQGQRRNEKLFF.

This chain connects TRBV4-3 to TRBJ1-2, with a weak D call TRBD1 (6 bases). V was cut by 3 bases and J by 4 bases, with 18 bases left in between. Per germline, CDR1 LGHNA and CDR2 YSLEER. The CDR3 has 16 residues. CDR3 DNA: TGCGCCAGCAGCCACGCCCCCGAGGGGGACCTCTATGGCTACACCTTC. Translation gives CASSHAPEGDLYGYTF.

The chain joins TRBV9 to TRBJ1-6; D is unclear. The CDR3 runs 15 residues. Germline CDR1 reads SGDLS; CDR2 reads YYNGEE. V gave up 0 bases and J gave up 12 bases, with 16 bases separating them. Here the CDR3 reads CASSVESSGVGPLHF. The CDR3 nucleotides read TGTGCCAGCAGCGTAGAGAGTTCCGGGGTAGGACCCCTCCACTTT.

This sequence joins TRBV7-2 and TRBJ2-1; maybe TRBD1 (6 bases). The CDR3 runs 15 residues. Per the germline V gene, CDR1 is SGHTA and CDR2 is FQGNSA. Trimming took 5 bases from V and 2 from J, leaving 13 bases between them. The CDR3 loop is CASSPDRFAYNEQFF. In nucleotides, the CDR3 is TGTGCCAGCAGCCCCGACAGGTTCGCCTACAATGAGCAGTTCTTC. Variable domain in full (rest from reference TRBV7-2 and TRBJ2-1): GAGVSQSPSNKVTEKGKDVELRCDPISGHTALYWYRQSLGQGLEFLIYFQGNSAPDKSGLPSDRFSAERTGGSVSTLTIQRTQQEDSAVYLCASSPDRFAYNEQFFGPGTRLTVL.

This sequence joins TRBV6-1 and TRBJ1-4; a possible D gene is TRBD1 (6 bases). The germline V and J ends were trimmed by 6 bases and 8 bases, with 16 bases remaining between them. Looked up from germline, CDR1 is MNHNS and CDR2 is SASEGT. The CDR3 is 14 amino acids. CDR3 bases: TGTGCCAGCAGACTTGCCTCAAGGGGGGAAAAACTGTTTTTT. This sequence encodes CASRLASRGEKLFF.

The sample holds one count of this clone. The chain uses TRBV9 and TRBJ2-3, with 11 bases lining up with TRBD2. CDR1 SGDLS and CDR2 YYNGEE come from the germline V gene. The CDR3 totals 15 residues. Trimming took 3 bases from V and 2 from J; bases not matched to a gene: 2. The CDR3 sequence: CASSGGLAVTDTQYF. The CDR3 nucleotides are TGTGCCAGCAGCGGGGGACTAGCGGTCACAGATACGCAGTATTTT.

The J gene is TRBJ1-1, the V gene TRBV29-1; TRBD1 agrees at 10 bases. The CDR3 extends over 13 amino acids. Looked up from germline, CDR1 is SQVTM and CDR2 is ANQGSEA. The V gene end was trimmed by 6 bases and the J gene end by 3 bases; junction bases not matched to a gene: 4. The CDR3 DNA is TGCAGCGTCCAAGGACAGGGGGACACTGAAGCTTTCTTT. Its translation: CSVQGQGDTEAFF.

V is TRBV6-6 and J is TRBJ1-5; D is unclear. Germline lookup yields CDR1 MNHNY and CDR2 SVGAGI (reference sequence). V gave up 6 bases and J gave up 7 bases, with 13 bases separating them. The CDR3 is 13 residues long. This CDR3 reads CASSLDMSQPQHF. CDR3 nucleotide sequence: TGTGCCAGCAGCCTCGACATGTCCCAGCCCCAGCATTTT.

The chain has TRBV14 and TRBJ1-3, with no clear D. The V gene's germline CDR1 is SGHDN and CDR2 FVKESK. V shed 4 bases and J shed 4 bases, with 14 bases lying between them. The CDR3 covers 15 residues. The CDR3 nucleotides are TGTGCCAGCAGCCCTAGTTTGTTCGGGGGAAACACCATATATTTT. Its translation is CASSPSLFGGNTIYF.

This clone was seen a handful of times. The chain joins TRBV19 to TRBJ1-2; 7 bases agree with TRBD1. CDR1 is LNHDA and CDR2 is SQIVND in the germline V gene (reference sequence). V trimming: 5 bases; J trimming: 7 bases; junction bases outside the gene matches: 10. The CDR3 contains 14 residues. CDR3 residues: CASSSITGVGGYTF. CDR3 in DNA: TGTGCCAGTAGTTCCATCACAGGGGTTGGTGGCTACACCTTC.

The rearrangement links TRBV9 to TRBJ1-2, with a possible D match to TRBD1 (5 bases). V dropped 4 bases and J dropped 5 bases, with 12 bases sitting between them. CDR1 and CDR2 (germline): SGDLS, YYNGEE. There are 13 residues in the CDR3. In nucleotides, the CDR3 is TGTGCCAGCAGCCCCCCGGGGGATTATGGCTACACCTTC. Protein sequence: CASSPPGDYGYTF.